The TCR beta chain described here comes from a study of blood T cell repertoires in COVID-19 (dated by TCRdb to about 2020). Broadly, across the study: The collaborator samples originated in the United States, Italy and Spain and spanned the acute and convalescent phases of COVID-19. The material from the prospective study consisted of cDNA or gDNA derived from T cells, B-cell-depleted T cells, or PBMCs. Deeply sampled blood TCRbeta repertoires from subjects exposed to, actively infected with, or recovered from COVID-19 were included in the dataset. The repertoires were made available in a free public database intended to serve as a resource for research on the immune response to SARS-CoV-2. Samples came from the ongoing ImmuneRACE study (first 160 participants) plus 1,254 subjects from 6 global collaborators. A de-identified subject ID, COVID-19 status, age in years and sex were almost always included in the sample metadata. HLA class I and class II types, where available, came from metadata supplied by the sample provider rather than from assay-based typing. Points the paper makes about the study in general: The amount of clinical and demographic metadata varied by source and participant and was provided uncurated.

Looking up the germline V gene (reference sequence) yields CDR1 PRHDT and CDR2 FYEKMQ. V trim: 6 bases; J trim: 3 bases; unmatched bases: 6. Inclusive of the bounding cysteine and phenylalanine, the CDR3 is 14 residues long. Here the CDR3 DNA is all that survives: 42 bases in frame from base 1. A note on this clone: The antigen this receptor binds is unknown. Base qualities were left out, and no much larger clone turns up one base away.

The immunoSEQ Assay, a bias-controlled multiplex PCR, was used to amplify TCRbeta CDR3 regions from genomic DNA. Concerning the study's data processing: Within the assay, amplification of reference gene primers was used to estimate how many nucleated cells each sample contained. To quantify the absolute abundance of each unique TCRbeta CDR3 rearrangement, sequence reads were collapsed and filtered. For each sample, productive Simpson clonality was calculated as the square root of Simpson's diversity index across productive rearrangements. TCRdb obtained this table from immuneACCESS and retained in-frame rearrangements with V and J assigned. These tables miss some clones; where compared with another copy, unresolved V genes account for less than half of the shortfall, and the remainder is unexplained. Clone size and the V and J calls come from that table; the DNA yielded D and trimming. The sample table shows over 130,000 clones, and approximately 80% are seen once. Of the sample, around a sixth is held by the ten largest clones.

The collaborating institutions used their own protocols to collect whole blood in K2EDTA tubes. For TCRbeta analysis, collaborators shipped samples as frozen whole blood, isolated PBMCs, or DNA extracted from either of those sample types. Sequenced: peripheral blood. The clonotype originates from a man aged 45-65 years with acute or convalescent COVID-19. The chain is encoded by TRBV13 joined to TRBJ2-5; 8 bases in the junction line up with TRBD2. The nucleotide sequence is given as TGTGCCAGCAGGGGGAATAGCGGGGAAGAGACCCAGTACTTC. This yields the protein CASRGNSGEETQYF.